This record looks at one T cell receptor (beta chain) sequence and its context. Its antigen remains unidentified. Different DNA sequences within this sample yield the same CDR3. The germline CDR1 and CDR2 sequences are SEHNR and FQNEAQ (reference sequence). V was pared by 5 bases and J by 9 bases, with 14 bases between. This CDR3 comprises 14 residues. This sample is drawn from a study of PD-1 blockade in classical Hodgkin lymphoma. Findings and limits, study-wide: The CD4+ diversity rise by C4D1 was clearest in complete responders. Similar baseline diversity was found in complete responders and newly diagnosed patients.

The assay was immunoSEQ multiplex PCR, and TCRdb's table has in-frame clones only and misses some. The data show about 17,000 clones, 80% to 90% seen once. Time point reported: cycle 4 day 1 (C4D1), after about 6 weeks of nivolumab. Every one of the patients relapsed after autologous stem cell transplantation (brentuximab vedotin exposure was variable). Under best response, outcomes were complete response, partial response or progressive disease. Material: peripheral blood mononuclear cells (PBMCs), obtained before the fourth cycle of nivolumab. This clonotype originated in a human donor with classical Hodgkin lymphoma. The rearrangement joins TRBV7-9 to TRBJ1-6; a weak D match, TRBD1 (5 bases). CDR3 protein: CASSLDRVSSPLHF. DNA for the CDR3: TGTGCCAGCAGCCTAGACAGAGTTAGTTCACCCCTCCACTTT.